A single sample gave rise to the 30 T cell receptor beta chains below, sequenced in a study of blood T cells in healthy people across ages. Primers used in a second PCR of roughly 7 to 12 cycles were a sample-barcoded 5' primer and a J-beta primer mix. TCRdb analysed the 5' RACE reads with MiXCR anew, one entry per CDR3 protein. The sample consists of more than 900,000 distinct CDR3 sequences, 20% to 25% of them appearing once. The same sample was also used in a study of T cells of mothers and their children.

The sequenced sample was blood. The receptors shown here come from a girl aged 2-10 years in good health.

This clonotype came up a few times. The chain recombines TRBV6-2 or TRBV6-3 with TRBJ2-5; no firm D call. The DNA end lines up better with TRBJ2-7; the J call may be wrong. The CDR3 runs 13 residues. CDR1 and CDR2 (germline): MNHEY, SVGEGT. CDR3: CASSRTANYEQYF. CDR3 bases: TGTGCCAGCAGTAGGACGGCCAACTACGAGCAGTACTTC.

This sequence joins TRBV28 and TRBJ2-7; weak D call: TRBD2 (6 bases). CDR3 length equals 16 residues. Between the trimmed V and J ends, which lost 0 bases and 7 bases, there was a span of 19 bases. The germline CDR1 and CDR2 sequences are MDHEN and SYDVKM. The CDR3 region has the DNA TGTGCCAGCAGTTTATGGGCCGGGACTGTTTTATCTGAGCAGTACTTC. The encoded protein is CASSLWAGTVLSEQYF. Full variable domain (rest looked up from reference TRBV28 and TRBJ2-7): DVKVTQSSRYLVKRTGEKVFLECVQDMDHENMFWYRQDPGLGLRLIYFSYDVKMKEKGDIPEGYSVSREKKERFSLILESASTNQTSMYLCASSLWAGTVLSEQYFGPGTRLTVT.

The chain carries TRBV11-3 and TRBJ1-1, with D hard to call. This CDR3 has 13 amino acids. V lost 0 bases, J lost 2 bases, and 4 bases lay in between. Germline loops: CDR1 SGHNT, CDR2 YENEEA. Written as DNA, the CDR3 is TGTGCCAGCAGCTTAGATCACAACACTGAAGCTTTCTTT. Translated: CASSLDHNTEAFF.

This clonotype appeared a few times. The V gene is TRBV7-9, the J gene TRBJ2-2, with D perhaps matching TRBD1 or TRBD2 (5 bases each). Germline CDR1 and CDR2: SEHNR and FQNEAQ (reference sequence). This CDR3 is 17 amino acids long. V was shortened by 0 bases and J by 1 base, with 12 bases between the two germline ends. CDR3 amino acids: CASSLAFEGKNTGELFF. The CDR3 DNA follows: TGTGCCAGCAGCTTAGCCTTTGAGGGGAAGAACACCGGGGAGCTGTTTTTT. Variable domain in full (rest from reference TRBV7-9 and TRBJ2-2): DTGVSQNPRHKITKRGQNVTFRCDPISEHNRLYWYRQTLGQGPEFLTYFQNEAQLEKSRLLSDRFSAERPKGSFSTLEIQRTEQGDSAMYLCASSLAFEGKNTGELFFGEGSRLTVL.

The rearrangement uses TRBV7-9 and TRBJ1-5; a weak D match, TRBD1 (6 bases). The CDR3 loop spans 16 amino acids. The V end was cut by 5 bases, the J end by 5 bases, with 19 bases between. Germline-derived CDR1 and CDR2 are SEHNR and FQNEAQ (reference sequence). CDR3 nucleotides: TGTGCCAGCAGCCCAGTGGGGGCGGGGGTCGATCAGCCCCAGCATTTT. Its translation: CASSPVGAGVDQPQHF.

The chain combines TRBV20-1 with TRBJ1-2, with D uncertain. Trimming removed 3 bases from V and 1 base from J, with 15 bases in between. The germline V gene has CDR1 DFQATT and CDR2 SNEGSKA (reference sequence). This CDR3 is built from 15 residues. CDR3 nucleotide sequence: TGCAGTGCTAGGGGTTCCGACCATCTTAACTATGGCTACACCTTC. It codes for CSARGSDHLNYGYTF.

This chain joins TRBV7-9 and TRBJ1-4; possibly TRBD1 for D (6 bases). The germline V and J ends were trimmed by 8 bases and 8 bases, with 12 bases remaining between them. The CDR3 loop spans 12 amino acids. Per the germline V gene, CDR1 is SEHNR and CDR2 is FQNEAQ (reference sequence). Here the CDR3 DNA reads TGTGCCAGCCGTCCAGGGGACGAAAAACTGTTTTTT. Translating gives CASRPGDEKLFF.

The chain is built from TRBV13 and TRBJ2-5; 14 positions agree with TRBD2. The germline CDR1 and CDR2 sequences are PRHDT and FYEKMQ (reference sequence). The CDR3 totals 15 residues. The V segment lost 4 bases and the J segment 5 bases; nucleotides outside the gene matches: 3. The CDR3 is CASSWGLAGAETQYF. CDR3 in DNA: TGTGCCAGCAGCTGGGGACTAGCGGGAGCTGAGACCCAGTACTTC.

The chain employs TRBV27 and TRBJ2-5; a possible D gene is TRBD2 (5 bases). Trimming removed 1 base at V and 4 bases at J, with 16 bases between. The CDR3 is 16 amino acids. Per germline, CDR1 MNHEY and CDR2 SMNVEV (reference sequence). DNA for the CDR3: TGTGCCAGCAGTTTATTAAAACGCGGGTTTCGAGAGACCCAGTACTTC. It translates to CASSLLKRGFRETQYF.

The rearrangement joins TRBV12-3 or TRBV12-4 to TRBJ2-7, with D possibly being TRBD1 (5 bases). The CDR3 is 15 residues long. Trimming took 5 bases from V and 6 from J, leaving 20 bases between them. CDR3 in DNA: TGTGCCAGCAGTGGGATGGGGCAGGCACGTGTCGAGCAGTACTTC. Amino acids: CASSGMGQARVEQYF.

The J gene is TRBJ2-7, the V gene TRBV5-1, with 7 nucleotides matching TRBD1. This CDR3 comprises 12 residues. Trimming at V came to 3 bases and at J to 6 bases, leaving 3 bases not matched to a gene. Germline CDR1 SGHRS, CDR2 YFSETQ. In DNA form, the CDR3 reads TGCGCCAGCAGCTGGACAGGTCCCGAGCAGTACTTC. Protein product: CASSWTGPEQYF.

V is TRBV9 and J is TRBJ2-5, with no clear D. The end of the DNA aligns better with TRBJ2-7, so the J call may be wrong. Germline CDR1 SGDLS, CDR2 YYNGEE. The CDR3 sequence is 15 residues long. The CDR3 DNA sequence: TGTGCCAGCAGCGTAGGGGTTTTGGCTGGGTACGAGCAGTACTTC. This encodes CASSVGVLAGYEQYF.

This clonotype has a handful of counts. This chain links TRBV6-4 with TRBJ2-1; either TRBD1 or TRBD2 may fit D (5 bases each). V was shortened by 7 bases and J by 7 bases, with 17 bases between the two germline ends. This CDR3 spans 14 amino acids. Germline V gives CDR1 MRHNA, CDR2 SNTAGT. The CDR3 protein is CASKREGDGNEQFF. In nucleotides, the CDR3 is TGTGCCAGCAAAAGGGAAGGGGACGGGAATGAGCAGTTCTTC.

This chain links TRBV5-6 with TRBJ2-2; D may be TRBD2 (5 bases). Germline values: CDR1 SGHDT, CDR2 YYEEEE. The CDR3 has 14 amino acids. V lost 2 bases to trimming and J lost 5 bases, with 10 bases between them. CDR3 loop: CASSLSGWTGELFF. CDR3 nucleotides: TGTGCCAGCAGCTTATCGGGATGGACCGGGGAGCTGTTTTTT.

The genes are TRBV7-2 and TRBJ2-3; D may be TRBD1 (6 bases). Germline CDR1 reads SGHTA; CDR2 reads FQGNSA. The CDR3 is 13 amino acids. The V end was cut by 5 bases, the J end by 8 bases, with 14 bases between. DNA of the CDR3: TGTGCCAGCAGCCTACGAGGGGGAACTACGCAGTATTTT. Amino acids: CASSLRGGTTQYF.

The rearrangement joins TRBV9 to TRBJ2-2; D is possibly TRBD1 (6 bases). Germline V gene lookup returns CDR1 SGDLS and CDR2 YYNGEE. CDR3 length: 14 residues. V was pared by 0 bases and J by 7 bases, with 10 bases between. CDR3 in DNA: TGTGCCAGCAGCGTAGCCCAAGGGGGCGGGGAGCTGTTTTTT. Amino acid sequence: CASSVAQGGGELFF.

This clonotype was seen a few times. The V gene is TRBV25-1, the J gene TRBJ2-3; no firm D call. This CDR3 region has 14 residues. V was clipped by 1 base and J by 4 bases, with 9 bases between them. Germline values: CDR1 MGHDK, CDR2 SYGVNS. CDR3 residues: CASSESPGPDTQYF. The CDR3 nucleotides read TGTGCCAGCAGTGAATCTCCCGGCCCAGATACGCAGTATTTT.

The gene calls are TRBV20-1 and TRBJ2-7; 10 bases match TRBD2. The CDR3 is 15 residues long. From germline, CDR1 is DFQATT and CDR2 SNEGSKA (reference sequence). With V trimmed by 4 bases and J by 3 bases, 9 bases remained unmatched. CDR3 bases: TGCAGTGCTACGGAGCCTAGCGGGAGTGTCTACGAGCAGTACTTC. This codes for CSATEPSGSVYEQYF.

This chain connects TRBV4-3 to TRBJ2-4; 7 bases agree with TRBD1. Looked up from germline, CDR1 is LGHNA and CDR2 is YSLEER. Trimming removed 4 bases from V and 1 base from J; junction bases left unmatched: 7. The CDR3 totals 16 residues. As DNA, the CDR3 is TGCGCCAGCAGCCCCAGAACAGGGGTGGCCAAAAACATTCAGTACTTC. It yields the protein CASSPRTGVAKNIQYF.

The chain links TRBV24-1 to TRBJ1-5; D is unclear. With 9 bases removed from V and 4 bases from J, the gap between germline ends came to 12 bases. Germline loops: CDR1 KGHDR, CDR2 SFDVKD. This CDR3 comprises 13 residues. This CDR3 is CATDIRVNQPQHF. CDR3 coding DNA: TGTGCCACCGATATTAGGGTTAATCAGCCCCAGCATTTT.

This clonotype appeared a few times. V and J are TRBV6-1 and TRBJ1-1, with 9 bases that match TRBD1. This CDR3 spans 14 amino acids. V gave up 8 bases and J gave up 8 bases; unmatched junction bases: 12. Germline lookup yields CDR1 MNHNS and CDR2 SASEGT. In DNA, the CDR3 is TGTGCCAGCCCCGGGACAGGGAGTCGGGCGGAAGCTTTCTTT. Translated, it gives CASPGTGSRAEAFF.

The chain has TRBV7-2 and TRBJ2-2; D unresolved. Germline V gene data show CDR1 as SGHTA and CDR2 as FQGNSA. This CDR3 spans 14 amino acids. V was clipped by 7 bases and J by 0 bases, with 9 bases between them. The CDR3 DNA follows: TGTGCCAGCACGGCTCTAGCGAACACCGGGGAGCTGTTTTTT. This codes for CASTALANTGELFF.

This clonotype has just one count. The rearrangement joins TRBV10-3 to TRBJ2-5, with D possibly being TRBD2 (5 bases). The ends were cut back, 0 bases at V and 5 bases at J, with 7 bases in the middle. Germline lookup yields CDR1 ENHRY and CDR2 SYGVKD. The CDR3 has 13 amino acids. The CDR3 region has the DNA TGTGCCATCAGTGAGTCGACGGGGGAGACCCAGTACTTC. It codes for CAISESTGETQYF.

CDR3 residues: CASSLEGLSEQYF. Written as DNA, the CDR3 is TGTGCCAGCAGCTTAGAGGGATTAAGCGAGCAGTACTTC. J is TRBJ2-7 and V is TRBV11-3; D not resolved. This CDR3 is built from 13 residues. Germline V gene sequence: CDR1 SGHNT, CDR2 YENEEA. Trimming removed 0 bases from V and 6 bases from J, with 9 bases in between.

CDR3: CASRPDPTGGPQHF. The CDR3 coding sequence is TGTGCCAGCAGACCTGACCCGACCGGGGGGCCCCAGCATTTT. This chain joins TRBV6-6 and TRBJ1-5; weak D call: TRBD1 (5 bases). CDR1 is MNHNY, CDR2 SVGAGI, per germline (reference sequence). V was pared by 6 bases and J by 9 bases, with 18 bases between. The CDR3 length is 14 residues.

The chain recombines TRBV7-9 with TRBJ2-1; D remains ambiguous. This CDR3 has 15 residues. From germline, CDR1 is SEHNR and CDR2 FQNEAQ (reference sequence). Between the trimmed V and J ends, which lost 5 bases and 1 base, there was a span of 12 bases. The CDR3 nucleotides are TGTGCCAGCAGCCGAATAGGTGTGTCCTACAATGAGCAGTTCTTC. It codes for CASSRIGVSYNEQFF.

This clonotype was observed at least ten times. The rearrangement links TRBV15 to TRBJ1-3; 10 nucleotides match TRBD1. Germline V lookup: CDR1 LNHNV, CDR2 YYDKDF (reference sequence). The V and J ends lost 3 bases and 1 base, in that order; junction bases with no gene match: 0. The CDR3 covers 15 residues. The CDR3 region has the DNA TGTGCCACCAGCAGGGACAGGGGGTCTGGAAACACCATATATTTT. Translation: CATSRDRGSGNTIYF.

This clonotype has ten or more counts. The rearrangement joins TRBV11-2 to TRBJ2-1; D might be TRBD2 (5 bases). This CDR3 is built from 13 residues. CDR1 and CDR2 from the germline V gene are SGHAT and FQNNGV. The V gene lost 3 bases and the J gene lost 10 bases, with 13 bases spanning the gap. CDR3 amino acids: CASSFGRPGEQFF. The CDR3 coding sequence is TGTGCCAGCAGCTTCGGACGACCGGGGGAGCAGTTCTTC.

This clonotype was observed a handful of times. The chain carries TRBV6-2 or TRBV6-3 and TRBJ2-7; maybe TRBD1 (5 bases). Looked up from germline, CDR1 is MNHEY and CDR2 is SVGEGT. The CDR3 has 13 residues. The V gene lost 4 bases and the J gene lost 6 bases, with 13 bases spanning the gap. The CDR3 loop reads CASSWAGKGEQYF. In DNA, the CDR3 is TGTGCCAGCAGTTGGGCAGGGAAAGGCGAGCAGTACTTC.

The genes are TRBV7-9 and TRBJ2-5, with 8 nucleotides matching TRBD1. Matching the DNA end better, TRBJ2-1 makes the J call doubtful. Germline assignment: CDR1 SEHNR and CDR2 FQNEAQ (reference sequence). The CDR3 runs 17 residues. The CDR3, as DNA: TGTGCCAGCAGCTTAGCGTTGGGACAGGTGAGTGAAGGTGAGCAGTTCTTC. Its translation is CASSLALGQVSEGEQFF.